A single sample gave rise to the 5 T cell receptor beta chains below, sequenced in a study of T cell changes during pregnancy in multiple sclerosis. Clones were sequenced by immunoSEQ multiplex PCR, and TCRdb holds only the in-frame ones, with some missing. The sample includes about 100,000 clones, about 92% seen only once; the top ten take over 2%. The material was peripheral blood, obtained in the first trimester of pregnancy. The receptor set was obtained from a female donor with multiple sclerosis, enrolled in a pregnancy study.

The chain employs TRBV7-9 and TRBJ2-3; 9 bases match TRBD2. With V trimmed by 5 bases and J by 3 bases, 6 bases remained unmatched. CDR3 length: 15 residues. Germline values: CDR1 SEHNR, CDR2 FQNEAQ (reference sequence). CDR3 sequence: CASSPGSGRTDTQYF. DNA for the CDR3: TGTGCCAGCAGCCCCGGTAGCGGGAGAACAGATACGCAGTATTTT.

Written as DNA, the CDR3 is TGCGCCAGCAGCTTGGGCGGTCAGGGGGCTGGCTATGGCTACACCTTC. It yields the protein CASSLGGQGAGYGYTF. The chain links TRBV5-1 to TRBJ1-2; 8 bases are shared with TRBD1. The length of the CDR3 is 16 residues. V trimming: 0 bases; J trimming: 4 bases; junction bases outside the gene matches: 8. Germline CDR1 reads SGHRS; CDR2 reads YFSETQ.

This sequence joins TRBV9 and TRBJ2-3; 8 bases are a match to TRBD1. This CDR3 comprises 16 residues. V shed 0 bases and J 2 bases; nucleotides not matched to a gene: 5. The germline V gene encodes CDR1 SGDLS and CDR2 YYNGEE. The CDR3 is CASSVETGVYTDTQYF. The CDR3 coding sequence is TGTGCCAGCAGCGTAGAGACAGGGGTCTACACAGATACGCAGTATTTT.

This chain links TRBV19 with TRBJ2-1; 8 bases are shared with TRBD2. The CDR3 spans 14 residues. Germline V lookup: CDR1 LNHDA, CDR2 SQIVND (reference sequence). V was clipped by 5 bases and J by 6 bases; unmatched bases: 6. The CDR3 spells CASSWGLDGNEQFF. The CDR3 nucleotides are TGTGCCAGTAGTTGGGGACTAGACGGCAATGAGCAGTTCTTC.

This clone was found once. This chain joins TRBV27 and TRBJ1-1; D unresolved. Per the germline V gene, CDR1 is MNHEY and CDR2 is SMNVEV (reference sequence). This CDR3 has 15 amino acids. V dropped 7 bases and J dropped 0 bases, with 15 bases sitting between them. CDR3 region: CASTPSGAMNTEAFF. The CDR3 DNA is TGTGCCAGCACCCCCTCAGGCGCCATGAACACTGAAGCTTTCTTT.